The clone carrying this T cell receptor beta chain has more than one count but fewer than ten. Regarding time point: patch test 2, 6 weeks after DPC sensitization. Treatment: therapeutic diphenylcyclopropenone sensitization with weekly scalp DPC. TCRdb redid the calling of the RACE reads with MiXCR, one entry per CDR3 protein. The sample contains approximately 95,000 distinct CDR3 sequences, 10% to 12% of which appear only once. This entry belongs to a study of human T cells and chemical hapten exposure. This clonotype was sampled from a woman aged 40 to 50 with alopecia areata. Some clones in this sample may be carry-over from other donors' samples. Sequences were derived from whole blood, sampled in connection with sensitization to the hapten diphenylcyclopropenone (DPC).

CDR3 bases: TGTGCCAGCTCAGACAGGGACGAGACCCAGTACTTC. Translating it yields CASSDRDETQYF. This chain uses TRBV7-3 with TRBJ2-5; 7 positions match TRBD1. The germline gives CDR1 SGHTA, CDR2 FQGTGA. The junction had 5 bases not matched to a gene; V was cut back by 8 bases and J by 5 bases. The CDR3 totals 12 residues.